This TCR beta chain stems from a study of OX40 agonist ivuxolimab in advanced cancers. Study-wide background: An anti-OX40 (CD134) antibody with agonistic activity, ivuxolimab, was administered to patients.

Study observations and caveats: Still undetermined is the antigen specificity of the expanded peripheral T cells. Also present in some nonresponders was a low level of normalized T-cell clonal expansion.

CDR3 length equals 12 residues. CDR1 and CDR2 (germline): MDHEN, SYDVKM. Deletions cut 3 bases from V and 5 bases from J, with 7 bases between. A history of autoimmune disease or systemic immunosuppression excluded patients. As regards this clone: The target antigen is unknown.

Clones were read by immunoSEQ multiplex PCR, and TCRdb kept only the in-frame ones, dropping some. The table includes some 98,000 clones, more than 85% detected once. The source of this sequence is an adult with an advanced solid tumor such as melanoma, head and neck, liver or kidney cancer. This rearrangement joins TRBV28 to TRBJ1-2, with a tentative D call TRBD1 (5 bases). The sequences come from CD4+ or CD8+ T cells sorted from blood, collected in a trial of the OX40 agonist ivuxolimab. The chain's CDR3 is CASSLRQYGYTF. CDR3 DNA: TGTGCCAGCAGTTTGAGACAGTATGGCTACACCTTC.